Each of the 32 T cell receptor beta chains below was sequenced from the same sample in a study of cytomegalovirus exposure and HLA in healthy donors. This PCR relied on a set of 60 Vbeta primers and 13 Jbeta primers. Clones were sequenced by immunoSEQ multiplex PCR, and TCRdb holds only the in-frame ones, with some missing. The data contain about 130,000 clones, approximately 80% of them seen just once; the ten biggest clones take up around 0.67%. The sample was PBMCs. Source of these receptors: a man between 18 and 29 years old in good health and CMV-seronegative.

This chain uses TRBV30 with TRBJ2-2; 10 bases map to TRBD1. J lost 3 bases, V lost 5 bases, and 0 bases had no gene match. The CDR3 is made up of 13 amino acids. Germline-derived CDR1 and CDR2 are GTSNPN and SVGIG (reference sequence). The CDR3 spells CAWGQGDTGELFF. CDR3 nucleotides: TGTGCCTGGGGACAGGGGGACACCGGGGAGCTGTTTTTT. Full variable domain (outside the CDR3, taken from reference TRBV30 and TRBJ2-2): SQTIHQWPATLVQPVGSPLSLECTVEGTSNPNLYWYRQAAGRGLQLLFYSVGIGQISSEVPQNLSASRPQDRQFILSSKKLLLSDSGFYLCAWGQGDTGELFFGEGSRLTVL.

The J gene is TRBJ1-2, the V gene TRBV19, with D unresolved. The ends were cut back, 8 bases at V and 8 bases at J, with 24 bases in the middle. CDR3 size: 15 residues. The V gene's germline CDR1 is LNHDA and CDR2 SQIVND (reference sequence). CDR3 residues: CASSPDEWRPGGYTF. Written as DNA, the CDR3 is TGTGCCAGTTCGCCCGACGAGTGGAGACCGGGAGGCTACACCTTC.

The chain has TRBV5-4 and TRBJ2-7, with TRBD1 identical over 10 bases. Unmatched junction bases numbered 10, after V lost 4 bases and J lost 3 bases. Germline values: CDR1 SGHNT, CDR2 YYREEE (reference sequence). CDR3 size: 16 residues. CDR3 region: CASSVRGQGSHYEQYF. The CDR3 coding sequence is TGTGCCAGCAGCGTAAGGGGACAGGGGTCCCACTACGAGCAGTACTTC.

As to this clone: One end of the junction does not line up with germline, which may come from a read error. The V call is TRBV7-7, the J call TRBJ2-1; D perhaps matches TRBD1 (6 bases). This CDR3 has 13 residues. From germline, CDR1 is SSHAT and CDR2 FNYEAQ (reference sequence). Written as DNA, the CDR3 is TGTGCTAGCAGCTTGGCAGGGGTCGGTGAGCAGTTCTTC. It yields the protein CASSLAGVGEQFF.

Only a few counts were recorded for this clone. This chain uses TRBV6-1 with TRBJ2-7; 7 nucleotides align to TRBD2. The ends lost 5 bases at V and 4 bases at J; junction bases unmatched: 11. The CDR3 contains 15 residues. CDR1 is MNHNS, CDR2 SASEGT, per germline. CDR3 loop: CASSNPHGGSYEQYF. The CDR3 nucleotides read TGTGCCAGCAGTAACCCCCACGGGGGGAGTTACGAGCAGTACTTC.

The genes are TRBV7-9 and TRBJ2-5, with 7 bases that match TRBD1. The V gene end was trimmed by 5 bases and the J gene end by 4 bases; junction bases not matched to a gene: 13. The CDR3 has 16 amino acids. Germline V gene sequence: CDR1 SEHNR, CDR2 FQNEAQ (reference sequence). CDR3 nucleotides: TGTGCCAGCAGCGTCCCACAGGGGAAAGGCGGAGAGACCCAGTACTTC. Its protein product is CASSVPQGKGGETQYF.

The rearrangement links TRBV29-1 to TRBJ1-5; TRBD1 aligns across 7 bases. CDR1 SQVTM and CDR2 ANQGSEA come from the germline V gene. The CDR3 runs 12 residues. V dropped 4 bases and J dropped 4; count of bases not matched to a gene: 1. This chain's CDR3 is CSVGGQNQPQHF. The CDR3 bases are TGCAGCGTTGGGGGACAGAATCAGCCCCAGCATTTT.

The genes are TRBV4-3 and TRBJ1-2, with D possibly matching TRBD1 (6 bases). Between the trimmed V and J ends, which lost 6 bases and 4 bases, there was a span of 24 bases. The CDR3 is made up of 17 amino acids. Germline CDR1 reads LGHNA; CDR2 reads YSLEER. CDR3 loop: CASSPSFLQGRPYGYTF. In nucleotides, the CDR3 is TGCGCCAGCAGTCCCTCATTCCTCCAGGGGCGACCCTATGGCTACACCTTC.

V and J are TRBV19 and TRBJ1-4, with 9 nucleotides matching TRBD1. From germline, CDR1 is LNHDA and CDR2 SQIVND (reference sequence). CDR3 size: 16 residues. Unmatched junction bases numbered 6, after V lost 3 bases and J lost 4 bases. DNA for the CDR3: TGTGCCAGTAGTATCGGACAGGGGCTTATTAATGAAAAACTGTTTTTT. Protein sequence: CASSIGQGLINEKLFF. The whole variable domain, filled in from reference TRBV19 and TRBJ1-4, reads DGGITQSPKYLFRKEGQNVTLSCEQNLNHDAMYWYRQDPGQGLRLIYYSQIVNDFQKGDIAEGYSVSREKKESFPLTVTSAQKNPTAFYLCASSIGQGLINEKLFFGSGTQLSVL.

The chain combines TRBV6-1 with TRBJ2-7; D gene uncertain. Germline V gene lookup returns CDR1 MNHNS and CDR2 SASEGT. The CDR3 runs to 12 residues. The CDR3 sequence: CSIRVPAHEQYF. For the CDR3, the DNA is TGTTCCATCCGGGTCCCAGCCCACGAGCAGTACTTC.

The V call is TRBV11-2, the J call TRBJ2-7; D gene ambiguous. The CDR3 is 12 residues long. Between the trimmed V and J ends, which lost 0 bases and 4 bases, there was a span of 4 bases. CDR1 is SGHAT and CDR2 is FQNNGV in the germline V gene. CDR3 bases: TGTGCCAGCAGCTTAGACCGTTACGAGCAGTACTTC. The encoded protein is CASSLDRYEQYF.

The rearrangement uses TRBV6-5 and TRBJ1-2; TRBD1 aligns across 8 bases. The CDR3 totals 13 residues. V shed 8 bases, J shed 2 bases, and the junction held 4 bases outside the gene matches. The germline V gene has CDR1 MNHEY and CDR2 SVGAGI. CDR3 sequence: CASRTGLNYGYTF. The CDR3 region has the DNA TGTGCCAGCCGGACAGGGTTAAACTATGGCTACACCTTC.

The chain employs TRBV6-5 and TRBJ2-7; a possible D gene is TRBD2 (5 bases). The CDR3 spans 13 residues. Germline CDR1 reads MNHEY; CDR2 reads SVGAGI. V dropped 6 bases and J dropped 2 bases, with 11 bases sitting between them. CDR3 region: CASSPGVAYEQYF. As DNA, the CDR3 is TGTGCCAGCAGCCCCGGGGTTGCCTACGAGCAGTACTTC.

This rearrangement joins TRBV4-3 to TRBJ2-2; TRBD1 might be the D (6 bases). V lost 3 bases, J lost 7 bases, and 18 bases lay in between. Germline CDR1 and CDR2: LGHNA and YSLEER. The CDR3 spans 16 residues. CDR3 nucleotides: TGCGCCAGCAGCCAGACAGGAGACATGGATGGCGGGGAGCTGTTTTTT. The encoded protein is CASSQTGDMDGGELFF.

The gene calls are TRBV19 and TRBJ1-5; TRBD1 agrees at 7 bases. J was trimmed by 5 bases and V by 8 bases; bases with no gene match: 9. Germline assignment: CDR1 LNHDA and CDR2 SQIVND (reference sequence). This CDR3 region has 14 residues. CDR3 protein: CASSTTGVDQPQHF. In DNA, the CDR3 is TGTGCCAGTTCGACTACAGGGGTGGATCAGCCCCAGCATTTT.

The chain couples TRBV6-5 to TRBJ1-2, with 8 bases identical to TRBD1. The V gene end was trimmed by 5 bases and the J gene end by 4 bases; junction bases not matched to a gene: 6. This CDR3 region has 14 residues. CDR1 MNHEY and CDR2 SVGAGI come from the germline V gene. DNA for the CDR3: TGTGCCAGCAGTCCTACAGGGGGGGCCTATGGCTACACCTTC. It encodes CASSPTGGAYGYTF.

This chain joins TRBV28 and TRBJ1-4; TRBD1 is a possible D gene (6 bases). Germline-derived CDR1 and CDR2 are MDHEN and SYDVKM. This CDR3 has 15 amino acids. V lost 7 bases to trimming and J lost 6 bases, with 18 bases between them. CDR3 in DNA: TGTGCCAGCACCTACGTAAGGGCAGGGGATGAAAAACTGTTTTTT. This sequence encodes CASTYVRAGDEKLFF.

The chain has TRBV25-1 and TRBJ1-4, with 10 bases matching TRBD1. Germline-derived CDR1 and CDR2 are MGHDK and SYGVNS. V shed 4 bases, J shed 11 bases, and the junction held 4 bases outside the gene matches. There are 13 residues in the CDR3. This CDR3 is CASSGQGAGKLFF. The DNA for the CDR3 is TGTGCCAGCAGTGGACAGGGGGCCGGGAAACTGTTTTTT.

V is TRBV7-9 and J is TRBJ2-3; a weak D match, TRBD2 (6 bases). V was pared by 0 bases and J by 4 bases, with 8 bases between. The CDR3 has 14 residues. The germline V gene encodes CDR1 SEHNR and CDR2 FQNEAQ (reference sequence). The CDR3 sequence is CASSLAWGADTQYF. The CDR3 coding sequence is TGTGCCAGCAGCTTAGCCTGGGGGGCAGATACGCAGTATTTT.

This sequence joins TRBV27 and TRBJ2-1, with TRBD2 matching over 8 bases. J lost 3 bases, V lost 5 bases, and 3 bases had no gene match. The CDR3 has 14 amino acids. The germline gives CDR1 MNHEY, CDR2 SMNVEV (reference sequence). The CDR3 region has the DNA TGTGCCAGCAGTCGGGGGGGTTACTACAATGAGCAGTTCTTC. Translation: CASSRGGYYNEQFF.

The J gene is TRBJ2-5, the V gene TRBV5-1; D perhaps matches TRBD2 (5 bases). The CDR3 contains 14 residues. Trimming took 0 bases from V and 5 from J, leaving 11 bases between them. Germline CDR1 SGHRS, CDR2 YFSETQ. CDR3 sequence: CASSLGGDRETQYF. The CDR3 DNA follows: TGCGCCAGCAGCTTGGGGGGAGATCGGGAGACCCAGTACTTC.

The chain uses TRBV9 and TRBJ1-4; D unresolved. The CDR3 length is 15 residues. The germline V and J ends were trimmed by 3 bases and 0 bases, with 9 bases remaining between them. Looked up from germline, CDR1 is SGDLS and CDR2 is YYNGEE. Here the CDR3 reads CASSGTGTTNEKLFF. The CDR3 nucleotides are TGTGCCAGCAGCGGAACCGGGACAACTAATGAAAAACTGTTTTTT.

The chain links TRBV5-1 to TRBJ1-1, with D uncertain. Germline V lookup: CDR1 SGHRS, CDR2 YFSETQ. V was pared by 4 bases and J by 6 bases, with 13 bases between. The CDR3 is 13 amino acids. This CDR3 reads CASSQTVSSEAFF. The DNA for the CDR3 is TGCGCCAGCAGCCAAACAGTATCCTCTGAAGCTTTCTTT.

The V gene is TRBV6-5, the J gene TRBJ1-6; tentative D call: TRBD1 (5 bases). This CDR3 is built from 14 residues. Deletions cut 6 bases from V and 8 bases from J, with 14 bases between. In germline, CDR1 is MNHEY, CDR2 SVGAGI. The CDR3 protein is CASSSQWGDSPLHF. CDR3 nucleotides: TGTGCCAGCAGCTCACAGTGGGGGGATTCACCCCTCCACTTT.

J is TRBJ2-3 and V is TRBV10-1; TRBD2 aligns across 9 bases. J was trimmed by 4 bases and V by 3 bases; bases with no gene match: 8. Per the germline V gene, CDR1 is WNHNN and CDR2 is SYGVQD (reference sequence). The CDR3 spans 16 residues. CDR3 residues: CASSDSSAGGSDTQYF. The CDR3 bases are TGCGCCAGCAGTGATTCCTCTGCGGGGGGGTCAGATACGCAGTATTTT.

This clone appeared once. This chain links TRBV28 with TRBJ1-1; 9 bases map to TRBD1. Germline V CDR1 and CDR2: MDHEN, SYDVKM. With 5 bases clipped from V and 6 bases from J, the junction kept 10 bases outside the gene matches. The CDR3 is made up of 15 amino acids. CDR3 protein: CASSVMLGQGSEAFF. The CDR3 region has the DNA TGTGCCAGCAGTGTGATGTTGGGACAGGGTTCTGAAGCTTTCTTT.

CDR3 sequence reads: CASSLLAGGRSHSPLHF. The CDR3, as DNA: TGTGCCAGCAGCTTGTTAGCCGGGGGGAGGTCTCATTCACCCCTCCACTTT. This chain uses TRBV13 with TRBJ1-6, with D possibly TRBD1 on 5 matching bases. Trimming pared 3 bases from V and 8 bases from J, leaving 20 bases between. Germline values: CDR1 PRHDT, CDR2 FYEKMQ (reference sequence). The CDR3 is 17 amino acids.

The chain employs TRBV7-9 and TRBJ2-5, with D perhaps matching TRBD2 (5 bases). Deletions cut 11 bases from V and 4 bases from J, with 8 bases between. CDR1 SEHNR and CDR2 FQNEAQ come from the germline V gene (reference sequence). The CDR3 totals 10 residues. The CDR3 region has the DNA TGTGCCCTCCGGGGAGAGACCCAGTACTTC. This encodes CALRGETQYF.

This chain links TRBV10-3 with TRBJ1-5; 8 nucleotides agree with TRBD1. Germline V gene data show CDR1 as ENHRY and CDR2 as SYGVKD. The CDR3 contains 16 residues. V lost 2 bases, J lost 3 bases, and 6 bases stayed unmatched. As DNA, the CDR3 is TGTGCCATCAGTGAGCACAGGGGGGCATCCAATCAGCCCCAGCATTTT. It is translated as CAISEHRGASNQPQHF.

The rearrangement joins TRBV4-3 to TRBJ1-6; TRBD1 might be the D (5 bases). The V end was cut by 0 bases, the J end by 7 bases, with 10 bases between. CDR1 and CDR2 from the germline V gene are LGHNA and YSLEER. The CDR3 contains 15 residues. The CDR3: CASSQDRDLNSPLHF. CDR3 sequence (DNA): TGCGCCAGCAGCCAAGACCGGGACTTGAATTCACCCCTCCACTTT.

V gene TRBV19 combines with J gene TRBJ2-7; TRBD1 matches 8 bases. Looked up from germline, CDR1 is LNHDA and CDR2 is SQIVND (reference sequence). This CDR3 has 15 residues. Trimming took 6 bases from V and 1 from J; bases not matched to a gene: 8. DNA for the CDR3: TGTGCCAGTAGCCGAGGACAGGGTGGATCCTACGAGCAGTACTTC. This sequence encodes CASSRGQGGSYEQYF. Supplemented by reference TRBV19 and TRBJ2-7, the full variable domain reads DGGITQSPKYLFRKEGQNVTLSCEQNLNHDAMYWYRQDPGQGLRLIYYSQIVNDFQKGDIAEGYSVSREKKESFPLTVTSAQKNPTAFYLCASSRGQGGSYEQYFGPGTRLTVT.

V gene TRBV7-8 combines with J gene TRBJ1-1; D is unclear. The ends were cut back, 5 bases at V and 1 base at J, with 8 bases in the middle. Germline V lookup: CDR1 SGHVS, CDR2 FQNEAQ. The CDR3 extends over 13 amino acids. Here the CDR3 DNA reads TGTGCCAGCAGCCAGAAACGGAACACTGAAGCTTTCTTT. Translated: CASSQKRNTEAFF.